This T cell receptor (beta chain) was sequenced in a study of sequential checkpoint blockade in melanoma. Turning to the study itself: Each arm's sequence ended with maintenance nivolumab.

As for treatment: randomized to nivolumab then ipilimumab (arm A) or the reverse (arm B). From thawed PBMCs, live CD3+CD8+ cells negative for CD19 and CD56 were sorted. Clones were read by immunoSEQ multiplex PCR, and TCRdb kept only the in-frame ones, dropping some. The data hold 9,000 or so clones, with roughly three fifths observed a single time. This clone ranks as medium-sized. The TCR originated in a human donor with melanoma. The starting material was CD8+ T cells sorted from blood (inferred from file names), obtained from a patient given nivolumab and ipilimumab in sequence.

The DNA of the CDR3 is TGTGCCAGCAGCGCGGGACAGGGGGGGGTTCAGCCCCAGCATTTT. Its protein is CASSAGQGGVQPQHF. V gene TRBV5-8 combines with J gene TRBJ1-5; TRBD1 aligns across 11 bases. Germline V gene sequence: CDR1 SGHTS, CDR2 YDEGEE. The V segment lost 4 bases and the J segment 6 bases; nucleotides outside the gene matches: 6. This CDR3 is 15 amino acids long.